The present entry profiles one TCR beta chain with its context. Which antigen it targets is not known. There are no base qualities to consult, and no much larger clone falls within one base. The data belong to a study of blood T cell repertoires in COVID-19 (TCRdb year 2020). Concerning the study at large: Samples covering the acute and convalescent phases of COVID-19 were provided by collaborators in the United States, Italy and Spain. A freely available public database, intended as a resource for researchers studying the immune response to SARS-CoV-2, is where the repertoires were released. Deeply sampled blood TCRbeta repertoires from subjects exposed to, actively infected with, or recovered from COVID-19 were included in the dataset. A de-identified subject ID, COVID-19 status, age in years and sex were almost always included in the sample metadata. The samples were drawn from the first 160 participants of the ongoing ImmuneRACE study and from 1,254 subjects provided by 6 global collaborators. HLA class I and class II types, where available, came from metadata supplied by the sample provider rather than from assay-based typing. The material from the prospective study consisted of cDNA or gDNA derived from T cells, B-cell-depleted T cells, or PBMCs. Results and caveats for the whole study, not just this receptor: The amount of clinical and demographic metadata varied by source and participant and was provided uncurated.

TCRbeta CDR3 regions were amplified from genomic DNA by means of the immunoSEQ Assay, a bias-controlled multiplex PCR. Regarding the original processing steps: The number of nucleated cells in each sample was estimated from the amplification of reference gene primers within the assay. To quantify the absolute abundance of each unique TCRbeta CDR3 rearrangement, sequence reads were collapsed and filtered. For each sample, productive Simpson clonality was calculated as the square root of Simpson's diversity index over productive rearrangements. TCRdb limited this immuneACCESS table to in-frame rearrangements with V and J called. A share of clones is missing; checked studies link under half to unresolved V genes, and the rest is unexplained. That table supplies the V and J calls and clone size; D and trimming were determined from the DNA. The sample contains around 41,000 clones, more than 70% of them found a single time. Jointly, the top ten make up 4.8% of the sample.

Each collaborating institution followed its own protocols to collect whole blood in K2EDTA tubes. For TCRbeta analysis, collaborator samples were shipped as frozen whole blood, as isolated PBMCs, or as DNA extracted from either sample type. This TCR derives from a human donor in a cohort sampled during active COVID-19. Sequenced material: peripheral blood.

The nucleotide sequence reads TGTGCCAGCAGCCAAGGGTTGCGGGTGGTTACCGGGGAGCTGTTTTTT. Translated, it reads CASSQGLRVVTGELFF. The rearrangement combines TRBV3-1 (or the pseudogene TRBV3-2) with TRBJ2-2; the D segment could be TRBD2, given 5 matching bases. Trimming at the junction amounts to 1 base on V and 5 bases on J, and the germline ends lie 14 bases apart. The germline V gene (reference sequence) yields LGHDT for CDR1 and YNNKEL for CDR2. Including the terminal cysteine and phenylalanine, the CDR3 comprises 16 residues. The read is trimmed to its CDR3 DNA, 48 bases read in frame from base 1.